This TCR beta chain was profiled in a study of metastatic and nonmetastatic thyroid tumors. Study context: Across blood and tumor or nodule tissue, repertoires from malignant and benign thyroid patients were compared with one another.

This CDR3 region has 15 residues. CDR1 is MDHEN, CDR2 SYDVKM, per germline. The ends were cut back, 4 bases at V and 10 bases at J, with 17 bases in the middle. Study conclusions and caveats: Malignant thyroid tumors reportedly exceeded benign nodules significantly in TCR beta diversity, with the difference appearing in blood and tumor.

Prior to thyroid surgery, none of the patients had received any treatment. TCRdb re-analyzed the PCR reads using MiXCR. The sample holds roughly 42,000 clones, approximately 20% seen once. The sample holds many counts of this clone. The antigen is unknown. This clone may be a read error of a much larger clone one base away. This CDR3 is also generated by other DNA sequences in the sample. The chain combines TRBV28 with TRBJ1-6; D is perhaps TRBD1 (6 bases). The receptor comes from a female donor with papillary thyroid cancer or a benign thyroid nodule (not recorded which). Some clones in this sample may be carry-over from other donors' samples. The sample was tumor tissue. CDR3 coding DNA: TGTGCCAGCAGTTCCGGGACACCAAGAAACTCACCCCTCCACTTT. As protein: CASSSGTPRNSPLHF.